The 27 T cell receptor beta chains given below trace back to one sample, sequenced in a study of chronic HIV infection and antiretroviral therapy. A single record per CDR3 protein comes from TCRdb applying MiXCR to the 5' RACE reads. Of fewer than 40,000 distinct CDR3 sequences in the sample, about 8.6% were seen once. Sequenced: peripheral blood. Source of these receptors: an adult who had HIV and had not received antiretroviral therapy, or was an uninfected healthy control (not recorded which).

This clonotype was detected ten times or more. The genes are TRBV10-3 and TRBJ1-4; D is uncertain. The ends were cut back, 2 bases at V and 6 bases at J, with 10 bases in the middle. CDR1 and CDR2 (germline): ENHRY, SYGVKD. CDR3 length: 14 amino acids. The CDR3 is CAISEIGRDEKLFF. CDR3 nucleotides: TGTGCCATCAGTGAGATAGGACGGGATGAAAAACTGTTTTTT.

This clonotype has at least ten counts. The chain uses TRBV29-1 and TRBJ1-1; D is undetermined. Germline V lookup: CDR1 SQVTM, CDR2 ANQGSEA. The CDR3 has 14 amino acids. V gave up 3 bases and J gave up 1 base, with 12 bases separating them. CDR3: CSVDVGGRNTEAFF. The DNA of the CDR3 is TGCAGCGTTGACGTAGGAGGCCGGAACACTGAAGCTTTCTTT.

This clonotype was seen ten or more times. The rearrangement uses TRBV6-2 or TRBV6-3 and TRBJ2-7; 7 nucleotides agree with TRBD1. This CDR3 is built from 13 residues. The germline V gene has CDR1 MNHEY and CDR2 SVGEGT. V lost 8 bases and J lost 4; bases outside the gene matches: 8. The CDR3 spells CASEGAEKYEQYF. CDR3 in DNA: TGTGCCAGCGAGGGGGCGGAAAAATACGAGCAGTACTTC.

This clonotype was observed at least ten times. The CDR3 loop is CASSLRGSYEQYF. CDR3 DNA sequence: TGTGCCAGCAGCTTACGCGGGAGTTACGAGCAGTACTTC. V usage is TRBV7-2 and J usage is TRBJ2-7; 7 bases fit TRBD2. V shed 2 bases, J shed 4 bases, and the junction held 2 bases outside the gene matches. This CDR3 comprises 13 residues. The V gene's germline CDR1 is SGHTA and CDR2 FQGNSA.

This clonotype appeared many times. The chain recombines TRBV7-2 with TRBJ1-2, with a possible D match to TRBD1 (5 bases). The CDR3 covers 11 residues. The V and J ends lost 4 bases and 8 bases respectively, with 8 bases between them. Germline lookup yields CDR1 SGHTA and CDR2 FQGNSA. CDR3: CASSSGNGYTF. The CDR3 coding sequence is TGTGCCAGCAGCTCAGGGAACGGCTACACCTTC.

On this clonotype itself: This may be a read error, as it is one base from a much larger clone. The DNA for the CDR3 is TGCAGTGCTAGCGGCGAGTATTTGGCCCCATACGAGCAGTACTTC. It translates to CSASGEYLAPYEQYF. The chain recombines TRBV20-1 with TRBJ2-7; D is unclear. The V end was cut by 3 bases, the J end by 4 bases, with 19 bases between. Germline CDR1 reads DFQATT; CDR2 reads SNEGSKA (reference sequence). This CDR3 is 15 amino acids long.

This clonotype was recorded a few times. The gene calls are TRBV10-3 and TRBJ1-1, with 8 bases identical to TRBD1. CDR3 length: 12 amino acids. With V trimmed by 11 bases and J by 5 bases, 7 bases remained unmatched. CDR1 is ENHRY, CDR2 SYGVKD, per germline. CDR3 nucleotide sequence: TGTGCCCACGGACAGGGAAAGACTGAAGCTTTCTTT. Its protein product is CAHGQGKTEAFF.

This clonotype was seen only a few times. The CDR3 DNA reads TGTGCCATCTTATGGACAACCTATAATTCACCCCTCCACTTT. As protein: CAILWTTYNSPLHF. The chain employs TRBV10-3 and TRBJ1-6; D perhaps matches TRBD1 (5 bases). The CDR3 loop spans 14 amino acids. Per germline, CDR1 ENHRY and CDR2 SYGVKD. V dropped 8 bases and J dropped 2 bases, with 10 bases sitting between them.

The table lists this clonotype with a few counts. The rearrangement links TRBV19 to TRBJ2-7, with TRBD2 matching 8 bases. Unmatched junction bases numbered 14, after V lost 4 bases and J lost 3 bases. The germline gives CDR1 LNHDA, CDR2 SQIVND (reference sequence). This CDR3 comprises 17 residues. Here the CDR3 reads CASSTGTRPGSLYEQYF. The CDR3 DNA is TGTGCCAGTAGTACTGGGACTAGACCAGGGAGCCTCTACGAGCAGTACTTC.

There are many counts of this clonotype. The chain couples TRBV7-2 to TRBJ2-7, with a tentative D call TRBD2 (5 bases). Between the trimmed V and J ends, which lost 4 bases and 1 base, there was a span of 14 bases. Per the germline V gene, CDR1 is SGHTA and CDR2 is FQGNSA. The CDR3 contains 15 residues. CDR3 nucleotides: TGTGCCAGCAGCTCCCCGGACGAGGGATCCTACGAGCAGTACTTC. Translation: CASSSPDEGSYEQYF.

This clonotype was counted many times. The chain employs TRBV5-4 and TRBJ2-3; tentatively, D is TRBD1 (5 bases). V was pared by 2 bases and J by 4 bases, with 8 bases between. Germline-derived CDR1 and CDR2 are SGHNT and YYREEE (reference sequence). The CDR3 sequence is 13 residues long. The CDR3 is CASSFQGPDTQYF. The DNA for the CDR3 is TGTGCCAGCAGCTTCCAGGGCCCAGATACGCAGTATTTT. Based on the CDR3 plus reference TRBV5-4 and TRBJ2-3, the full variable domain is ETGVTQSPTHLIKTRGQQVTLRCSSQSGHNTVSWYQQALGQGPQFIFQYYREEENGRGNFPPRFSGLQFPNYSSELNVNALELDDSALYLCASSFQGPDTQYFGPGTRLTVL.

This clonotype has ten or more counts. This chain joins TRBV2 and TRBJ2-1, with 11 bases aligning to TRBD1. Trimming at V came to 3 bases and at J to 10 bases, leaving 5 bases not matched to a gene. CDR3 length: 14 residues. In germline, CDR1 is SNHLY, CDR2 FYNNEI. The CDR3 DNA sequence: TGTGCCAGCAGTGAGGGACAGGGGGTCCCGGAGCAGTTCTTC. This gives the protein CASSEGQGVPEQFF.

The chain is built from TRBV29-1 and TRBJ2-5, with D tentatively TRBD2 (6 bases). CDR3 size: 12 residues. In germline, CDR1 is SQVTM, CDR2 ANQGSEA. Trimming took off 4 bases at V and 5 bases at J, with 11 bases between the two ends. CDR3 coding DNA: TGCAGCGTTGTTGCGGGGCTGGAGACCCAGTACTTC. It is translated as CSVVAGLETQYF. The full variable domain, its missing parts supplied by reference TRBV29-1 and TRBJ2-5, is SAVISQKPSRDICQRGTSLTIQCQVDSQVTMMFWYRQQPGQSLTLIATANQGSEATYESGFVIDKFPISRPNLTFSTLTVSNMSPEDSSIYLCSVVAGLETQYFGPGTRLLVL.

This clonotype was recorded at least ten times. The chain uses TRBV6-5 and TRBJ1-6; 7 bases are shared with TRBD1. This CDR3 has 14 amino acids. Germline V gene sequence: CDR1 MNHEY, CDR2 SVGAGI. Unmatched junction bases numbered 5, after V lost 5 bases and J lost 7 bases. CDR3 DNA sequence: TGTGCCAGCAGTCCCGGGACAGCGAATTCACCCCTCCACTTT. Translation gives CASSPGTANSPLHF.

This clonotype turned up a few times. The V and J genes are TRBV5-1 and TRBJ2-4; TRBD2 agrees at 8 bases. Looked up from germline, CDR1 is SGHRS and CDR2 is YFSETQ. V lost 9 bases and J lost 4; bases outside the gene matches: 12. The CDR3 sequence is 15 residues long. CDR3 residues: CAMLWREAWKNIQYF. The CDR3 coding sequence is TGCGCCATGCTGTGGCGGGAGGCCTGGAAAAACATTCAGTACTTC.

This clonotype came up a few times. The CDR3 DNA is TGTGCCAGCAGTTTAGGGGGGTTCAACGAGCAGTACTTC. Translation gives CASSLGGFNEQYF. The chain joins TRBV27 to TRBJ2-7, with D possibly TRBD2 on 6 matching bases. This CDR3 region has 13 residues. V was pared by 2 bases and J by 5 bases, with 10 bases between. Germline values: CDR1 MNHEY, CDR2 SMNVEV (reference sequence).

The V and J genes are TRBV4-3 and TRBJ2-1; D is unclear. Trimming stripped 0 bases from V and 9 bases from J, with 15 bases between. The CDR3 is made up of 15 amino acids. Germline V gene lookup returns CDR1 LGHNA and CDR2 YSLEER. CDR3 region: CASSQDRSLSGEQFF. The CDR3 DNA is TGCGCCAGCAGCCAAGATCGGAGTCTCTCGGGTGAGCAGTTCTTC.

The chain links TRBV5-1 to TRBJ1-1, with D possibly being TRBD1 (5 bases). The CDR3 runs to 13 residues. V lost 2 bases, J lost 5 bases, and 10 bases lay in between. Germline lookup yields CDR1 SGHRS and CDR2 YFSETQ. CDR3 nucleotide sequence: TGCGCCAGCAGCTTTCAGGGTCAAACTGAAGCTTTCTTT. Amino acid sequence: CASSFQGQTEAFF.

There are many counts of this clonotype. V gene TRBV25-1 combines with J gene TRBJ2-7; 15 positions match TRBD2. The J segment lost 4 bases and the V segment lost 2 bases, leaving 3 bases of the junction unmatched. Germline V lookup: CDR1 MGHDK, CDR2 SYGVNS. CDR3 size: 16 residues. In DNA, the CDR3 is TGTGCCAGCAGTGAAAGGGGACTAGCGGGGGGATACGAGCAGTACTTC. Protein product: CASSERGLAGGYEQYF.

This clonotype was counted only a few times. This rearrangement joins TRBV12-3 or TRBV12-4 to TRBJ2-7; the D gene is possibly TRBD1 (5 bases). This CDR3 has 14 residues. Trimming took off 5 bases at V and 2 bases at J, with 13 bases between the two ends. The CDR3 loop is CASSRTPRAYEQYF. The CDR3 DNA sequence: TGTGCCAGCAGTAGGACACCTCGGGCCTACGAGCAGTACTTC.

This clonotype was seen many times. V gene TRBV25-1 combines with J gene TRBJ2-7, with D possibly matching TRBD1 (5 bases). Germline assignment: CDR1 MGHDK and CDR2 SYGVNS. The germline V and J ends were trimmed by 0 bases and 6 bases, with 18 bases remaining between them. The CDR3 has 16 amino acids. The CDR3 nucleotides are TGTGCCAGCAGTGAATATAAGGCGGCAGGGTTGACCGAGCAGTACTTC. This encodes CASSEYKAAGLTEQYF.

This clonotype occurred many times. The chain recombines TRBV11-2 with TRBJ2-1; unclear D gene. This CDR3 comprises 17 residues. Germline values: CDR1 SGHAT, CDR2 FQNNGV. Trimming stripped 1 base from V and 0 bases from J, with 13 bases between. Here the CDR3 reads CASSLVATLSSYNEQFF. The CDR3 DNA sequence: TGTGCCAGCAGCTTAGTAGCTACGCTGAGCTCCTACAATGAGCAGTTCTTC.

Note on this clonotype: This could be a read error, since a much larger clone is one nucleotide away. This chain joins TRBV20-1 and TRBJ1-5; no firm D call. The CDR3 is made up of 14 amino acids. Trimming took off 3 bases at V and 6 bases at J, with 15 bases between the two ends. The germline gives CDR1 DFQATT, CDR2 SNEGSKA (reference sequence). CDR3 amino acids: CSARDPRYTQPQHF. The CDR3 DNA is TGCAGTGCTAGGGACCCGAGGTACACTCAGCCCCAGCATTTT.

The chain combines TRBV29-1 with TRBJ2-5; possibly TRBD2 for D (6 bases). The germline V and J ends were trimmed by 4 bases and 1 base, with 10 bases remaining between them. The CDR3 extends over 13 amino acids. CDR1 and CDR2 (germline): SQVTM, ANQGSEA. CDR3 region: CSVAGSGQETQYF. Here the CDR3 DNA reads TGCAGCGTTGCTGGTAGCGGCCAAGAGACCCAGTACTTC.

The table lists this clonotype with many counts. The chain combines TRBV5-1 with TRBJ2-7; TRBD1 is a possible D gene (5 bases). Trimming took 4 bases from V and 2 from J, leaving 28 bases between them. Germline V gives CDR1 SGHRS, CDR2 YFSETQ. The CDR3 has 19 amino acids. The CDR3 nucleotides are TGCGCCAGCAGCGGCGTCCCATGGGGCTCGGGCGGTAACCCCTACGAGCAGTACTTC. It translates to CASSGVPWGSGGNPYEQYF.

This clonotype was counted between two and nine times. The rearrangement uses TRBV20-1 and TRBJ1-5; no definite D call. This CDR3 has 12 amino acids. Germline CDR1 and CDR2: DFQATT and SNEGSKA (reference sequence). Trimming removed 6 bases from V and 5 bases from J, with 11 bases in between. As DNA, the CDR3 is TGCAGTGCACAGAGGGAGGATCAGCCCCAGCATTTT. Its protein is CSAQREDQPQHF.

This clonotype was seen only a few times. V is TRBV12-3 or TRBV12-4 and J is TRBJ1-6, with D uncertain. Trimming pared 5 bases from V and 8 bases from J, leaving 13 bases between. This CDR3 comprises 14 residues. CDR3 nucleotide sequence: TGTGCCAGCAGTGCCCCGGGGTGGGATTCACCCCTCCACTTT. Translating gives CASSAPGWDSPLHF.